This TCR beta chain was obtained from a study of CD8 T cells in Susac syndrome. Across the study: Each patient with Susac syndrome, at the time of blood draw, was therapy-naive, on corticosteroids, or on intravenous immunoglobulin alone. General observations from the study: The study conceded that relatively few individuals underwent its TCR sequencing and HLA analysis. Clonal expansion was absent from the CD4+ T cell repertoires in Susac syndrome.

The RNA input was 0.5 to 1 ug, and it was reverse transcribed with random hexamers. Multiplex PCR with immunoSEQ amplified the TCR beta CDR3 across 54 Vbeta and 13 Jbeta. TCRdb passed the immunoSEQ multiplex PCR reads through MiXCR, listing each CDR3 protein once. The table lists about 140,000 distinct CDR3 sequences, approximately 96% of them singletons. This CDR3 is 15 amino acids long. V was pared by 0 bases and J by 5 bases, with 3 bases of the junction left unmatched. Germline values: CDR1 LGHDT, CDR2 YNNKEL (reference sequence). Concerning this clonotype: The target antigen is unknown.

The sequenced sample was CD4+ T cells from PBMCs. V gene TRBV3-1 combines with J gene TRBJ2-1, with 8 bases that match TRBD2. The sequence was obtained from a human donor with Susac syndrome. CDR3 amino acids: CASSQDPGGNNEQFF. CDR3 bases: TGTGCCAGCAGCCAAGATCCGGGAGGGAACAATGAGCAGTTCTTC.